This paragraph reports one T cell receptor beta chain. Clones were sequenced by immunoSEQ multiplex PCR, and TCRdb holds only the in-frame ones, with some missing. The repertoire includes over 2 million clones, about 90% of them detected once, and 0.37% sits in the top ten. This entry comes from a study of shared clonotypes between healthy human individuals. Germline loops: CDR1 SGHNT, CDR2 YYREEE (reference sequence). With 4 bases clipped from V and 4 bases from J, the junction kept 11 bases outside the gene matches. The CDR3 totals 16 residues. V and J are TRBV5-4 and TRBJ2-5; 9 positions match TRBD2. Sequencing was carried out using naive CD4+ T cells from PBMCs. The sample's subset: CD45RA+ positively selected. The source is a man aged 18 to 29 in good health. Some clones in this sample may be carry-over from other donors' samples. CDR3 coding DNA: TGTGCCAGCAGCCCGGGTGGAGATAGCGGGAGAGAGACCCAGTACTTC. Its translation: CASSPGGDSGRETQYF.